The rows below give T cell receptor beta chains drawn from one sample of a study of Graves' ophthalmopathy and Graves' hyperthyroidism. TCRdb called the multiplex PCR reads again in MiXCR, with one record for every CDR3 protein. Of around 1,200,000 distinct CDR3 sequences listed, about 38% were seen once; the top ten hold 8.5% to 14%. The material sequenced was peripheral blood or thyroid tissue (not recorded which). Receptor source: an adult man with Graves' hyperthyroidism. CDR3s leave out the opening cysteine and the closing phenylalanine or tryptophan. A D gene is named only where the DNA matches it firmly.

v_call: TRBV7-2
d_call: -
j_call: TRBJ2-7
cdr3_aa: ASSLQGEETYEQY

v_call: TRBV2
d_call: -
j_call: TRBJ1-6
cdr3_aa: ASTTPRGAPPHNSPLH

v_call: TRBV7-9
d_call: -
j_call: TRBJ1-1
cdr3_aa: ASSSLMGGRITEAF

v_call: TRBV12-3/TRBV12-4
d_call: TRBD1
j_call: TRBJ1-2
cdr3_aa: ASSGGQGAGYT

v_call: TRBV20-1
d_call: TRBD1
j_call: TRBJ1-1
cdr3_aa: SARRQGGGMNTEAF

v_call: TRBV2
d_call: -
j_call: TRBJ2-5
cdr3_aa: ASSIDGRVTETQY

v_call: TRBV5-1
d_call: -
j_call: TRBJ2-3
cdr3_aa: ASSPFPGSFPDTQY

v_call: TRBV29-1
d_call: -
j_call: TRBJ2-7
cdr3_aa: SLLVGYEQY

v_call: TRBV10-2
d_call: -
j_call: TRBJ2-6
cdr3_aa: ASTGTPVSGANVLT

v_call: TRBV12-3/TRBV12-4
d_call: -
j_call: TRBJ2-7
cdr3_aa: ASRGAGIGYEQY

v_call: TRBV29-1
d_call: -
j_call: TRBJ1-1
cdr3_aa: SVDGGGTRMNTEAF

v_call: TRBV2
d_call: TRBD1
j_call: TRBJ2-6
cdr3_aa: ASREGTGGGVLT

v_call: TRBV6-5
d_call: TRBD2
j_call: TRBJ2-7
cdr3_aa: ATWGLVPPYEQY

v_call: TRBV2
d_call: TRBD1
j_call: TRBJ2-7
cdr3_aa: ASSGDRPYEQY

v_call: TRBV15
d_call: -
j_call: TRBJ1-1
cdr3_aa: ATKAAQRNTEAF

v_call: TRBV7-2
d_call: -
j_call: TRBJ2-5
cdr3_aa: ASSLLGAQY

v_call: TRBV25-1
d_call: -
j_call: TRBJ1-5
cdr3_aa: ASTPTGNRQPQH

v_call: TRBV20-1
d_call: -
j_call: TRBJ1-1
cdr3_aa: SAKQVSEAF

v_call: TRBV19
d_call: TRBD1
j_call: TRBJ1-2
cdr3_aa: ASSAGTGNGYT

v_call: TRBV6-5
d_call: -
j_call: TRBJ1-6
cdr3_aa: ASRLRKGGNSPLH

v_call: TRBV29-1
d_call: TRBD1
j_call: TRBJ1-1
cdr3_aa: SVASAGGTRDVF

v_call: TRBV20-1
d_call: TRBD1
j_call: TRBJ2-7
cdr3_aa: SARDLYAGQGYHEQY

v_call: TRBV20-1
d_call: TRBD1
j_call: TRBJ1-2
cdr3_aa: SAPSGTGYGYT

v_call: TRBV5-1
d_call: TRBD2
j_call: TRBJ2-7
cdr3_aa: ASSPQGFSGGAGEQY

v_call: TRBV11-3
d_call: -
j_call: TRBJ2-7
cdr3_aa: ASILRDPYEQY